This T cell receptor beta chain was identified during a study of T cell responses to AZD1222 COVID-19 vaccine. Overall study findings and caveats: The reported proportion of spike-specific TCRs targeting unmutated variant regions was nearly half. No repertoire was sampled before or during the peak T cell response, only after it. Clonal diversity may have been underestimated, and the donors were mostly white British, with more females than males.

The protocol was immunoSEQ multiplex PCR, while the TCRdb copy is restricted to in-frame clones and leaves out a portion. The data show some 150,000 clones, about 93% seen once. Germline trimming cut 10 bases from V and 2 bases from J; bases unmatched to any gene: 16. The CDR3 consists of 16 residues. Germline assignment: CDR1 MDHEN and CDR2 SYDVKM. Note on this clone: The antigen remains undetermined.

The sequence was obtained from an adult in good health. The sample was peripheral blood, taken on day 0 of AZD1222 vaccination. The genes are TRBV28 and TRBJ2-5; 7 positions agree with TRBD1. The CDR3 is CAINRDRKGIQETQYF. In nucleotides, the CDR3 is TGTGCCATCAATAGGGACAGAAAGGGAATACAAGAGACCCAGTACTTC.